The 9 T cell receptor beta chains below all came from one sample that was sequenced in a study of draining lymph node invasion in breast cancer. TCRdb passed the bulk RNA-seq reads through MiXCR, listing each CDR3 protein once. The table lists 3,000 or so distinct CDR3 sequences, around 50% of them singletons. Sorting for CD4+ CD45RA- CD25high cells yielded memory regulatory T cells. The sequenced material came from sorted memory Tregs from a lymph node. These receptors came from a female donor with luminal breast cancer.

This chain connects TRBV14 to TRBJ2-5; 13 nucleotides agree with TRBD2. Germline CDR1 SGHDN, CDR2 FVKESK. This CDR3 is built from 18 residues. The V and J ends lost 3 bases and 0 bases, in that order; junction bases with no gene match: 7. The CDR3 nucleotides are TGTGCCAGCAGCCATGGACTAGCGGGAGCGTACTACCAAGAGACCCAGTACTTC. Its translation: CASSHGLAGAYYQETQYF.

The chain joins TRBV10-3 to TRBJ2-2; D may be TRBD2 (5 bases). Germline CDR1 reads ENHRY; CDR2 reads SYGVKD. CDR3 length equals 16 residues. Trimming took off 6 bases at V and 1 base at J, with 15 bases between the two ends. The CDR3 sequence is CAIRGEGKKNTGELFF. The CDR3, as DNA: TGTGCCATCAGGGGTGAGGGTAAGAAGAACACCGGGGAGCTGTTTTTT.

This chain links TRBV7-2 with TRBJ2-5; D is perhaps TRBD1 (5 bases). The CDR3 has 13 residues. Trimming left V 5 bases short and J 5 bases short, with 12 bases between. Germline V lookup: CDR1 SGHTA, CDR2 FQGNSA. The CDR3 region has the DNA TGTGCCAGCAGCCCTCAGGGCTCCGAGACCCAGTACTTC. Translating gives CASSPQGSETQYF.

In this sample, this clonotype turned up a few times. The gene calls are TRBV7-9 and TRBJ2-1; 10 bases line up with TRBD2. Germline values: CDR1 SEHNR, CDR2 FQNEAQ (reference sequence). The CDR3 consists of 14 residues. J lost 10 bases, V lost 0 bases, and 3 bases had no gene match. The CDR3 reads CASSLAAGGREQFF. The CDR3, as DNA: TGTGCCAGCAGCTTAGCAGCGGGGGGGCGAGAGCAGTTCTTC.

The chain joins TRBV5-1 to TRBJ1-1, with D unresolved. The V end was cut by 0 bases, the J end by 5 bases, with 17 bases between. The CDR3 totals 16 residues. Germline CDR1 is SGHRS and CDR2 is YFSETQ. The CDR3, as DNA: TGCGCCAGCAGCTTGGATAATCCAGCTGTTGTTACTGAAGCTTTCTTT. It yields the protein CASSLDNPAVVTEAFF.

The J gene is TRBJ1-3, the V gene TRBV3-1, with D possibly matching TRBD1 (5 bases). V lost 1 base and J 3 bases, leaving 13 bases between the germline ends. Germline CDR1 reads LGHDT; CDR2 reads YNNKEL (reference sequence). CDR3 length equals 16 residues. The CDR3: CASSQGGGIRGNTIYF. CDR3 in DNA: TGTGCCAGCAGCCAAGGGGGGGGGATTCGTGGAAACACCATATATTTT.

The rearrangement joins TRBV7-2 to TRBJ2-7, with TRBD1 identical over 9 bases. The CDR3 sequence is 14 residues long. Germline CDR1 SGHTA, CDR2 FQGNSA. The V and J ends lost 5 bases and 0 bases, in that order; junction bases with no gene match: 2. The DNA for the CDR3 is TGTGCCAGCAGCGGACAGGGGATCTCCTACGAGCAGTACTTC. Its protein is CASSGQGISYEQYF.

Turning to this clonotype: This CDR3 is missing its conserved last phenylalanine or tryptophan, likely due to a read error. The rearrangement uses TRBV29-1 and TRBJ2-5; D call uncertain. The length of the CDR3 is 12 residues. From germline, CDR1 is SQVTM and CDR2 ANQGSEA. This chain's CDR3 is CRVDTVGETQYL. The CDR3 nucleotides read TGCCGCGTTGACACGGTGGGAGAGACCCAGTACTTA.

The chain joins TRBV13 to TRBJ1-1, with 9 bases lining up with TRBD1. The germline gives CDR1 PRHDT, CDR2 FYEKMQ (reference sequence). J gave up 7 bases and V 5 bases, and 8 bases lay outside the gene matches. The CDR3 extends over 14 amino acids. CDR3 protein: CASSPKWGQGEAFF. The CDR3 DNA is TGTGCCAGCAGCCCCAAGTGGGGACAGGGTGAAGCTTTCTTT.